A single sample gave rise to the 3 T cell receptor beta chains below, sequenced in a study of cytomegalovirus exposure and HLA in healthy donors. The primer mix had 60 Vbeta and 13 Jbeta primers. The assay was immunoSEQ multiplex PCR, and TCRdb's table has in-frame clones only and misses some. The top ten clones hold approximately 5.4% of a sample with around 99,000 clones, 55% to 75% of them seen once. The sequenced sample consisted of PBMCs. Receptor source: a woman in her 70s in good health and CMV-seropositive.

V gene TRBV29-1 combines with J gene TRBJ1-5; no reliable D call. Germline CDR1 reads SQVTM; CDR2 reads ANQGSEA. The V gene lost 5 bases and the J gene lost 0 bases, with 14 bases spanning the gap. The CDR3 length is 15 residues. For the CDR3, the DNA is TGCAGCGTTTCCACGGGGTTCCATAGCAATCAGCCCCAGCATTTT. Translated: CSVSTGFHSNQPQHF.

The rearrangement uses TRBV21-1 and TRBJ1-5. TRBV21-1 is designated a pseudogene. The CDR3 is 18 residues long. The CDR3 spells CASSKEGGQESSNQPQHF. Here the CDR3 DNA reads TGTGCCAGCAGCAAAGAGGGGGGGCAGGAGAGTAGCAATCAGCCCCAGCATTTT.

Comments on this clone: At one end the junction does not follow the germline gene, possibly because of a read error. Other DNA sequences in this specimen translate into the identical CDR3. The chain is built from TRBV7-9 and TRBJ2-1; the D gene is possibly TRBD2 (6 bases). This CDR3 spans 15 amino acids. The germline V gene has CDR1 SEHNR and CDR2 FQNEAQ (reference sequence). CDR3 nucleotides: TGTGCCAGCAGCTTAGCGGGGGGACCCTATAATGAGCAGTTCTTC. Its translation: CASSLAGGPYNEQFF.